This T cell receptor (beta chain) comes out of a study of control samples from healthy donors and cancer patients. Sequenced by immunoSEQ multiplex PCR; TCRdb stores in-frame clones only, minus some. The sample lists 110,000 to 150,000 clones, approximately 94% occurring once. The length of the CDR3 is 15 residues. J gave up 7 bases and V 3 bases, and 9 bases lay outside the gene matches. Germline loops: CDR1 SGDLS, CDR2 YYNGEE. This rearrangement joins TRBV9 to TRBJ2-4, with TRBD2 matching 8 bases. The sequenced sample was blood. The clonotype comes from a man aged 35 to 55 in good health. The CDR3 DNA reads as TGTGCCAGCAGCGCCGGGACGGGAGGGGGTAACATTCAGTACTTC. The encoded protein is CASSAGTGGGNIQYF. Looking up the rest from reference TRBV9 and TRBJ2-4 gives the full variable domain: DSGVTQTPKHLITATGQRVTLRCSPRSGDLSVYWYQQSLDQGLQFLIQYYNGEERAKGNILERFSAQQFPDLHSELNLSSLELGDSALYFCASSAGTGGGNIQYFGAGTRLSVL.